Below, 10 T cell receptor beta chains from the same sample are listed, as sequenced in a study of sequential checkpoint blockade in melanoma. Repertoires were generated with immunoSEQ multiplex PCR, while TCRdb's copy carries only in-frame clones and drops some. The sample shows approximately 2,700 clones, about 19% of them seen only once. Sample treatment: randomized to nivolumab then ipilimumab (arm A) or the reverse (arm B). The starting material was tumor tissue (inferred from file names), obtained from a patient given nivolumab and ipilimumab in sequence. These receptors were taken from a human donor with melanoma.

By sample fraction, this clone is medium-sized (0.01 to 0.1%). The chain employs TRBV28 and TRBJ1-1, with D perhaps matching TRBD1 (5 bases). The CDR3 has 13 residues. Trimming took off 2 bases at V and 13 bases at J, with 17 bases between the two ends. Germline loops: CDR1 MDHEN, CDR2 SYDVKM. CDR3 in DNA: TGTGCCAGCAGTTTACTCTCTCGGGGGAAGGATTTCTTT. Translation gives CASSLLSRGKDFF.

V and J are TRBV6-8 and TRBJ1-2; a possible D gene is TRBD1 (5 bases). Trimming pared 6 bases from V and 5 bases from J, leaving 13 bases between. Germline V gene lookup returns CDR1 MNHGY and CDR2 SAAAGT. CDR3 size: 13 residues. The CDR3 region has the DNA TGTGCCAGCAGCCGGGGGGGAGGGTATGGCTACACCTTC. Encoded protein: CASSRGGGYGYTF.

On this clone: One junction end does not reproduce the germline sequence, and a read error may be involved. This chain links TRBV7-4 with TRBJ2-3, with TRBD1 as a possible D gene (6 bases). The length of the CDR3 is 13 residues. Germline V gene sequence: CDR1 SGHVT, CDR2 SQSDAQ. CDR3 coding DNA: TGTGCTAGCAGCCTAGACAGGACAGATACGCAGTATTTT. Protein: CASSLDRTDTQYF.

The chain links TRBV5-1 to TRBJ2-3, with 7 bases identical to TRBD2. CDR3 length equals 16 residues. After removal of 4 bases from V and 0 bases from J, the junction contained 8 bases not matched to a gene. Germline V CDR1 and CDR2: SGHRS, YFSETQ. The CDR3 DNA follows: TGCGCCAGCAGCCTCGGGAGGCTTGCTAGCACAGATACGCAGTATTTT. It codes for CASSLGRLASTDTQYF.

This clone has a count of ten or more. V is TRBV11-3 and J is TRBJ2-5, with 8 bases aligning to TRBD2. CDR1 and CDR2 (germline): SGHNT, YENEEA. With 3 bases clipped from V and 0 bases from J, the junction kept 3 bases outside the gene matches. This CDR3 region has 15 residues. DNA of the CDR3: TGTGCCAGCAGCTTCTTAGCGGGGAACCAAGAGACCCAGTACTTC. It encodes CASSFLAGNQETQYF.

This clone appeared a few times. This chain joins TRBV9 and TRBJ2-7; 8 bases line up with TRBD1. Germline CDR1 and CDR2: SGDLS and YYNGEE. The CDR3 extends over 13 amino acids. Trimming cost V 5 bases and J 5 bases; bases outside gene matches: 6. The CDR3 DNA is TGTGCCAGCAGTGCGGACAGGGCGGACGAGCAGTACTTC. Residues: CASSADRADEQYF.

The gene calls are TRBV5-1 and TRBJ2-7; tentative D call: TRBD1 (6 bases). Per germline, CDR1 SGHRS and CDR2 YFSETQ. Trimming removed 0 bases at V and 5 bases at J, with 12 bases between. The CDR3 covers 14 residues. CDR3 sequence reads: CASSLVTGSNEQYF. CDR3 DNA: TGCGCCAGCAGCTTGGTTACAGGGTCTAACGAGCAGTACTTC.

This chain links TRBV18 with TRBJ1-1, with D possibly being TRBD1 (6 bases). Germline V gene data show CDR1 as KGHSH and CDR2 as LQKENI. The CDR3 spans 14 residues. Trimming left V 3 bases short and J 3 bases short, with 11 bases between. CDR3 residues: CASSPLGGDTEAFF. As DNA, the CDR3 is TGTGCCAGCTCACCGCTAGGGGGAGACACTGAAGCTTTCTTT.

This clone was detected ten times or more. The chain employs TRBV11-3 and TRBJ1-1; maybe TRBD1 (5 bases). Trimming took off 3 bases at V and 6 bases at J, with 14 bases between the two ends. This CDR3 is 14 amino acids long. Looked up from germline, CDR1 is SGHNT and CDR2 is YENEEA. This CDR3 is CASSLYSGVAEAFF. The CDR3 coding sequence is TGTGCCAGCAGCTTGTACTCGGGGGTCGCTGAAGCTTTCTTT.

The CDR3 DNA is TGTGCCAGCTCACCAGGGGCGGGAAACACTGAAGCTTTCTTT. Its protein is CASSPGAGNTEAFF. V gene TRBV18 combines with J gene TRBJ1-1; maybe TRBD1 (5 bases). Germline V lookup: CDR1 KGHSH, CDR2 LQKENI. This CDR3 is 14 amino acids long. Trimming pared 2 bases from V and 2 bases from J, leaving 9 bases between. Using reference TRBV18 and TRBJ1-1 for the parts outside the CDR3, the full variable domain is NAGVMQNPRHLVRRRGQEARLRCSPMKGHSHVYWYRQLPEEGLKFMVYLQKENIIDESGMPKERFSAEFPKEGPSILRIQQVVRGDSAAYFCASSPGAGNTEAFFGQGTRLTVV.